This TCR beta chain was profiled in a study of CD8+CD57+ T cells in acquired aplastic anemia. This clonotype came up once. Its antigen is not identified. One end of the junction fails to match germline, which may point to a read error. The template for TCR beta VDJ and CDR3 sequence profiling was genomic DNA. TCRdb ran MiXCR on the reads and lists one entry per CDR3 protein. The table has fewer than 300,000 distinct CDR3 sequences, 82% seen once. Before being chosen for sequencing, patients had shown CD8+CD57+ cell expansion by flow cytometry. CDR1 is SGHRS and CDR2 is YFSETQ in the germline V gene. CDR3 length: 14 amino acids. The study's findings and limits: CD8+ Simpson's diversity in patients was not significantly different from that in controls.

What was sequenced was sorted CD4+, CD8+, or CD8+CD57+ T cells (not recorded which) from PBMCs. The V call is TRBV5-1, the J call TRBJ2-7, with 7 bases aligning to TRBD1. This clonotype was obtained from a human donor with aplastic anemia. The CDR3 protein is CASSARDRAFEQYF. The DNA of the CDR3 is TGTGCCAGCAGCGCACGGGACAGAGCCTTCGAGCAGTACTTC.